What follows describes a single T cell receptor (beta chain). Produced via immunoSEQ multiplex PCR; TCRdb's table is partial and in-frame only. The sample carries roughly 2.5 million clones, more than 90% recorded once. This record belongs to a study of shared clonotypes between healthy human individuals. About the study: The study drew on a couple of women and a few men aged 18 to 49 as donors. Every donor yielded three CD4 naive, three CD4 memory, two CD8 naive and one CD8 memory plate.

The source of this sequence is a man between 18 and 35 years old in good health. The source material was naive CD4+ T cells sorted from blood. As for subset: CD45RA+ positively selected.

CDR3 bases: TGTGCCAGCAGGGCGACAGAATACGAGCAGTACTTC. The encoded protein is CASRATEYEQYF. This chain joins TRBV6-6 and TRBJ2-7, with D perhaps TRBD1 (5 bases). The CDR3 sequence is 12 residues long. V lost 6 bases to trimming and J lost 4 bases, with 10 bases between them. Per germline, CDR1 MNHNY and CDR2 SVGAGI (reference sequence).